The 19 T cell receptor beta chains below come from one sample, sequenced in a study of naive and memory T cell subsets. The beta constant-region primer was an equimolar mix of two oligonucleotides covering TRBC1 and TRBC2. The ligated cDNA underwent four PCR rounds using SP2 and nested alpha and beta constant-region primers. TCRdb reprocessed the UMI-ligation and nested PCR reads via MiXCR and lists one record per CDR3 protein. Counted here are approximately 16,000 distinct CDR3 sequences, around 8.2% occurring once; the ten biggest clones make up under 25%. Material: central memory CD8+ T cells from blood. Source of these receptors: a human donor in good health.

This clonotype was detected ten times or more. V gene TRBV27 combines with J gene TRBJ2-1, with TRBD2 matching 7 bases. CDR1 and CDR2 from the germline V gene are MNHEY and SMNVEV (reference sequence). This CDR3 is 16 amino acids long. V was pared by 1 base and J by 7 bases, with 10 bases of the junction left unmatched. This CDR3 is CASSLYSSGEGNEQFF. DNA for the CDR3: TGTGCCAGCAGTTTATACTCTTCGGGGGAGGGGAATGAGCAGTTCTTC.

This clonotype was seen more than once but under ten times. The chain joins TRBV20-1 to TRBJ2-1; 8 bases are a match to TRBD2. CDR3 length: 15 amino acids. From germline, CDR1 is DFQATT and CDR2 SNEGSKA (reference sequence). The ends lost 3 bases at V and 7 bases at J; junction bases unmatched: 11. This CDR3 reads CSARPLLGRVNEQFF. In DNA, the CDR3 is TGCAGTGCTAGGCCCCTGCTCGGGAGGGTAAATGAGCAGTTCTTC.

There are many counts of this clonotype. The V and J genes are TRBV27 and TRBJ1-1; perhaps TRBD1 as D (5 bases). Between the trimmed V and J ends, which lost 2 bases and 1 base, there was a span of 8 bases. Germline-derived CDR1 and CDR2 are MNHEY and SMNVEV (reference sequence). This CDR3 has 14 amino acids. The DNA for the CDR3 is TGTGCCAGCAGTTTAGGGACGGCGAACACTGAAGCTTTCTTT. It encodes CASSLGTANTEAFF.

This chain joins TRBV19 and TRBJ2-7, with D possibly matching TRBD1 (7 bases). Germline CDR1 is LNHDA and CDR2 is SQIVND (reference sequence). Trimming removed 6 bases from V and 6 bases from J, with 18 bases in between. CDR3 size: 14 residues. DNA for the CDR3: TGTGCCAGTAGCCTGCAGGGGGGTACGGCCGAGCAGTACTTC. This encodes CASSLQGGTAEQYF. Full variable domain (remainder filled in from reference TRBV19 and TRBJ2-7): DGGITQSPKYLFRKEGQNVTLSCEQNLNHDAMYWYRQDPGQGLRLIYYSQIVNDFQKGDIAEGYSVSREKKESFPLTVTSAQKNPTAFYLCASSLQGGTAEQYFGPGTRLTVT.

In this sample, this clonotype turned up many times. CDR3 in amino acids: CASSVGGQSTYEQYF. Here the CDR3 DNA reads TGTGCCAGCAGCGTAGGGGGACAGTCCACCTACGAGCAGTACTTC. V gene TRBV9 combines with J gene TRBJ2-7, with TRBD1 matching over 7 bases. The CDR3 length is 15 residues. Losses at the gene ends were 0 bases for V and 2 bases for J; bases not matched to a gene: 5. The germline V gene encodes CDR1 SGDLS and CDR2 YYNGEE.

The V and J genes are TRBV7-2 and TRBJ1-2, with D unclear. The CDR3 contains 14 residues. Trimming stripped 4 bases from V and 10 bases from J, with 19 bases between. Germline V CDR1 and CDR2: SGHTA, FQGNSA. DNA for the CDR3: TGTGCCAGCAGCTCTTTCCTTTACAAGGACGACTACACCTTC. Protein sequence: CASSSFLYKDDYTF.

The table lists this clonotype with a few counts. The rearrangement uses TRBV27 and TRBJ2-3, with 8 bases fitting TRBD2. V dropped 6 bases and J dropped 5; count of bases not matched to a gene: 13. CDR3 size: 16 residues. CDR1 and CDR2 (germline): MNHEY, SMNVEV (reference sequence). In nucleotides, the CDR3 is TGTGCCAGCAGGGGGGCTAGCGGGCTCTTCCTAGATACGCAGTATTTT. Translating gives CASRGASGLFLDTQYF.

This clonotype was recorded at least ten times. The J gene is TRBJ1-1, the V gene TRBV6-2 or TRBV6-3; D not resolved. The CDR3 consists of 13 residues. Germline CDR1 is MNHEY and CDR2 is SVGEGT. Trimming took off 2 bases at V and 3 bases at J, with 7 bases between the two ends. In DNA, the CDR3 is TGTGCCAGCAGTTACGATGGGGACACTGAAGCTTTCTTT. This codes for CASSYDGDTEAFF.

This clonotype was observed a few times. CDR3 bases: TGTGCCAGCAGATCTACAGGGGGCGCAGACTCCTACAATGAGCAGTTCTTC. It yields the protein CASRSTGGADSYNEQFF. This chain connects TRBV25-1 to TRBJ2-1; TRBD1 matches 9 bases. With V trimmed by 6 bases and J by 0 bases, 9 bases remained unmatched. The CDR3 contains 17 residues. Germline CDR1 MGHDK, CDR2 SYGVNS.

V and J are TRBV3-1 and TRBJ1-1, with 7 positions matching TRBD1. The V gene's germline CDR1 is LGHDT and CDR2 YNNKEL (reference sequence). This CDR3 has 14 residues. Trimming removed 3 bases from V and 2 bases from J; junction bases left unmatched: 3. The CDR3 nucleotides are TGTGCCAGCAGCCAGAACAGGGGTAACACTGAAGCTTTCTTT. Encoded protein: CASSQNRGNTEAFF.

V gene TRBV9 combines with J gene TRBJ2-3; 11 nucleotides align to TRBD2. Germline CDR1 and CDR2: SGDLS and YYNGEE. V was pared by 2 bases and J by 2 bases, with 7 bases of the junction left unmatched. The CDR3 covers 17 residues. The CDR3 sequence is CASSVYSGGAITDTQYF. The CDR3 coding sequence is TGTGCCAGCAGCGTTTATAGCGGGGGGGCAATCACAGATACGCAGTATTTT.

V is TRBV6-2 or TRBV6-3 and J is TRBJ2-3, with 7 bases lining up with TRBD2. V shed 2 bases and J 6 bases; nucleotides not matched to a gene: 11. Germline CDR1 and CDR2: MNHEY and SVGEGT. The CDR3 totals 16 residues. The CDR3 is CASSYPPGLGRDTQYF. As DNA, the CDR3 is TGTGCCAGCAGTTACCCACCCGGACTAGGTCGGGATACGCAGTATTTT.

The sample holds many counts of this clonotype. J is TRBJ2-4 and V is TRBV6-2 or TRBV6-3, with D perhaps matching TRBD1 (6 bases). From germline, CDR1 is MNHEY and CDR2 SVGEGT. The length of the CDR3 is 16 residues. V lost 8 bases and J 0 bases, leaving 17 bases between the germline ends. The CDR3 loop is CASLGLKGGAKNIQYF. CDR3 coding DNA: TGTGCCAGCCTCGGGTTAAAAGGGGGAGCCAAAAACATTCAGTACTTC.

This clonotype was picked up many times. The chain uses TRBV6-2 or TRBV6-3 and TRBJ2-3; D uncertain. CDR3 length equals 13 residues. Germline-derived CDR1 and CDR2 are MNHEY and SVGEGT. The ends were cut back, 5 bases at V and 3 bases at J, with 9 bases in the middle. CDR3 sequence: CASSTLETDTQYF. The CDR3 nucleotides are TGTGCCAGCAGTACATTAGAGACAGATACGCAGTATTTT.

Many counts were recorded for this clonotype. CDR3 region: CATNPLPSSGTDTQYF. CDR3 sequence (DNA): TGTGCCACCAACCCACTCCCCTCTAGCGGTACAGATACGCAGTATTTT. The V gene is TRBV6-1, the J gene TRBJ2-3; TRBD2 agrees at 7 bases. This CDR3 is 16 amino acids long. V was pared by 10 bases and J by 3 bases, with 16 bases of the junction left unmatched. Germline CDR1 is MNHNS and CDR2 is SASEGT.

The chain carries TRBV11-2 and TRBJ1-1, with TRBD1 as a possible D gene (5 bases). This CDR3 comprises 13 residues. The V gene lost 1 base and the J gene lost 5 bases, with 8 bases spanning the gap. Germline CDR1 reads SGHAT; CDR2 reads FQNNGV. The CDR3 DNA sequence: TGTGCCAGCAGCTTAGGTCAGGGAACTGAAGCTTTCTTT. Amino acids: CASSLGQGTEAFF.

A few counts support this clonotype. The chain uses TRBV5-4 and TRBJ2-2; 9 bases match TRBD1. Germline values: CDR1 SGHNT, CDR2 YYREEE (reference sequence). With V trimmed by 0 bases and J by 5 bases, 5 bases remained unmatched. The CDR3 sequence is 16 residues long. The CDR3 region has the DNA TGTGCCAGCAGCTTGGCCGGGACAGGGTTGACCGGGGAGCTGTTTTTT. Its translation is CASSLAGTGLTGELFF.

The rearrangement uses TRBV28 and TRBJ2-7; TRBD1 matches at 10 bases. The CDR3 loop spans 15 amino acids. The V and J ends lost 6 bases and 2 bases, in that order; junction bases with no gene match: 7. Germline CDR1 and CDR2: MDHEN and SYDVKM. CDR3 nucleotides: TGTGCCAGCAGCGATGGACAGGGGGTCCCCTACGAGCAGTACTTC. Translation: CASSDGQGVPYEQYF.

J is TRBJ2-2 and V is TRBV7-9; TRBD1 matches at 9 bases. The germline V gene has CDR1 SEHNR and CDR2 FQNEAQ (reference sequence). CDR3 length: 15 residues. V shed 9 bases and J 4 bases; nucleotides not matched to a gene: 9. In nucleotides, the CDR3 is TGTGCCAGAGGACAGGGGCCGGGTGGCACCGGGGAGCTGTTTTTT. Amino acid sequence: CARGQGPGGTGELFF.